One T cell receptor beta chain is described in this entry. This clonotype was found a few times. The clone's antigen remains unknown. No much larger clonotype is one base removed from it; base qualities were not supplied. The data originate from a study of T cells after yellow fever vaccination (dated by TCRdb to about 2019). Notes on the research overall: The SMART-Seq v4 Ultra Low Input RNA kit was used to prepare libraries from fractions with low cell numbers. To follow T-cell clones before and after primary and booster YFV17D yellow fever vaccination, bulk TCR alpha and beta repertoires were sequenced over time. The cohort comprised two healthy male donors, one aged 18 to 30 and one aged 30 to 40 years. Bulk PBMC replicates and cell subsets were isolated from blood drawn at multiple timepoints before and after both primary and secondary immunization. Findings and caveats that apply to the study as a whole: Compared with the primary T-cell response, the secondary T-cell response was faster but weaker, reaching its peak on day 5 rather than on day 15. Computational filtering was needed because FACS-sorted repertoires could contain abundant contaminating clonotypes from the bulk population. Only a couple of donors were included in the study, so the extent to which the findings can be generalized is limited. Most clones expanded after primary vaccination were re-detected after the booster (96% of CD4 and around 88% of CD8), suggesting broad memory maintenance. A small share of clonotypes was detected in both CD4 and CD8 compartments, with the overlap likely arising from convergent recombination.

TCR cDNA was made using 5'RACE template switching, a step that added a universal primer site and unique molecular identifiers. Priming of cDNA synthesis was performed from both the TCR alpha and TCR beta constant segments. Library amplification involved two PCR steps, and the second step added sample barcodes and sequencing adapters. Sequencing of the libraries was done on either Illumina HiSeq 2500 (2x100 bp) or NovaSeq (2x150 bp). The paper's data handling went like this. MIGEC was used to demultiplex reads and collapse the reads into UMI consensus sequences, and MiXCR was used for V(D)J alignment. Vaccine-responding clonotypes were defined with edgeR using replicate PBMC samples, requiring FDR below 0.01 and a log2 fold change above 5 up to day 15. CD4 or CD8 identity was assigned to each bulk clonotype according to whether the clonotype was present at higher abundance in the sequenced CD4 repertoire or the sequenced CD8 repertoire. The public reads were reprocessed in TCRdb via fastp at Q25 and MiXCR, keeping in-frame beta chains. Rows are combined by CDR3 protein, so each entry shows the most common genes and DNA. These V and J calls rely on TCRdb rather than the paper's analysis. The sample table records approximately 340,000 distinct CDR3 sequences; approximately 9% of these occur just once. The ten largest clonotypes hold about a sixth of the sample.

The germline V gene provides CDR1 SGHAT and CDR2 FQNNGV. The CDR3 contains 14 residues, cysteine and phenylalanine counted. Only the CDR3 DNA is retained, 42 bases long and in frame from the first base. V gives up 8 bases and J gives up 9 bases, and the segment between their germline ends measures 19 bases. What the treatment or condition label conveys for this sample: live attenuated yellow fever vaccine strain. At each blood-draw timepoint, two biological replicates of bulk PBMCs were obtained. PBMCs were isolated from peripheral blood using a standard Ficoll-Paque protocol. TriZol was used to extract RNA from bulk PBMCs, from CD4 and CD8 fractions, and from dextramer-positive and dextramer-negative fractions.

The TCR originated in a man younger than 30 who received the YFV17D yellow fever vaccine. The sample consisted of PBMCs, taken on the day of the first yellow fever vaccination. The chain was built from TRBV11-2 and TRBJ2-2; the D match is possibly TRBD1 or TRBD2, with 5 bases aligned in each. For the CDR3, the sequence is CASLGQGPHRELFF. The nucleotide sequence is TGTGCCAGCCTCGGGCAGGGACCCCACCGGGAGCTGTTTTTT.